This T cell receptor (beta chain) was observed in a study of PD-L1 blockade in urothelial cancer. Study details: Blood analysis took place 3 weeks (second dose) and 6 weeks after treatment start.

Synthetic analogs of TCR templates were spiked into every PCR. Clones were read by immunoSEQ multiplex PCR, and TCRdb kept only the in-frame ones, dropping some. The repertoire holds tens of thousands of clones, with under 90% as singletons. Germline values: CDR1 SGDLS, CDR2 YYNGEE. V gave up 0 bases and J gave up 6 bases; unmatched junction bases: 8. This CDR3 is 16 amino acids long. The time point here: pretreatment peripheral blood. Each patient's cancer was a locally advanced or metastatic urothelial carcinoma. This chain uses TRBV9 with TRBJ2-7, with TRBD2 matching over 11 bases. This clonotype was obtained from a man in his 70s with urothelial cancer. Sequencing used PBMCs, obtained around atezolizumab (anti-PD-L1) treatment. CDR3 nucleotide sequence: TGTGCCAGCAGCGTAGACCTAGCGGGAGGATTAAGCGAGCAGTACTTC. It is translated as CASSVDLAGGLSEQYF.